The source of this T cell receptor beta chain is a study of T cells expressing NK-cell markers. Overall study: Seven of the eight sequenced donors were classified as HCMV-seropositive, and one was classified as seronegative.

The TCR beta cDNA came from 5'RACE template switching with UMIs. For each CDR3 protein, TCRdb gives one entry from its re-call of the 5' RACE reads, without DNA. The sample holds over 200,000 distinct CDR3 sequences. This CDR3 is 13 amino acids long. Per the germline V gene, CDR1 is LNHDA and CDR2 is SQIVND (reference sequence). The sequenced sample consisted of blood T cells: a sorted CD56 or NKG2C T cell subset, CD4+ or CD8+ T cells, or bulk PBMC T cells (not recorded which). The sequence was obtained from a young man in good health. The chain carries TRBV19 and TRBJ2-2. CDR3 amino acids: CASSQKVGGELFF.